Below, 20 T cell receptor beta chains from the same sample are listed, as sequenced in a study of T cell repertoires in cytomegalovirus infection. A single record per CDR3 protein comes from TCRdb applying MiXCR to the reads. This sample has under 350,000 distinct CDR3 sequences, with roughly a tenth found just once. The sample consisted of PBMCs. Source of these receptors: a human donor in good health (CMV status not recorded). Some clones in this sample may be carry-over from other donors' samples.

As for this clonotype: This may come from a read error, since a much larger clone is one base off. The rearrangement uses TRBV19 and TRBJ2-3; D is perhaps TRBD2 (5 bases). The CDR3 loop spans 11 amino acids. Germline CDR1 and CDR2: LNHDA and SQIVND (reference sequence). CDR3 sequence (DNA): TGTGCCAGTGGGAGCACAGAAACGCAGTATTTT. This encodes CASGSTETQYF.

This clonotype showed up just once. A read error is possible here, since a much larger clone lies one base away. It is likely a read error, because the conserved phenylalanine at the end of the CDR3 is missing. The genes are TRBV18 and TRBJ2-7; D ambiguous. Germline CDR1 and CDR2: KGHSH and LQKENI. This CDR3 comprises 13 residues. Trimming removed 4 bases at V and 7 bases at J, with 14 bases between. The CDR3 coding sequence is TGTGCCAGCTCACTCGGAGCCATGAGGGAGCAGTACATC. It encodes CASSLGAMREQYI.

This clonotype was detected ten times or more. The CDR3 DNA reads TGCAGTGCTAGAGATTCGGGGGTCTCCTACGAGCAGTACTTC. This codes for CSARDSGVSYEQYF. The chain employs TRBV20-1 and TRBJ2-7; tentatively, D is TRBD2 (6 bases). Trimming took 0 bases from V and 0 from J, leaving 9 bases between them. Germline V gene data show CDR1 as DFQATT and CDR2 as SNEGSKA (reference sequence). This CDR3 spans 14 amino acids.

At least ten counts were recorded for this clonotype. The chain uses TRBV5-1 and TRBJ2-1; 8 bases match TRBD1. CDR1 SGHRS and CDR2 YFSETQ come from the germline V gene. This CDR3 spans 16 amino acids. The trim removed 6 bases at V and 4 bases at J, leaving 12 bases unmatched. The CDR3, as DNA: TGCGCCAGCACCGTATTCTCAGGGGGCGGATACAATGAGCAGTTCTTC. This translates into CASTVFSGGGYNEQFF.

This clonotype has ten or more counts. The V and J genes are TRBV20-1 and TRBJ1-5; the match to TRBD1 covers 9 bases. The V gene's germline CDR1 is DFQATT and CDR2 SNEGSKA (reference sequence). The CDR3 length is 15 residues. Germline trimming cut 2 bases from V and 4 bases from J; bases unmatched to any gene: 6. The CDR3, as DNA: TGCAGTGCTAGACTCCCGGGACAGGGTAATCAGCCCCAGCATTTT. Translating gives CSARLPGQGNQPQHF.

This clonotype was observed at least ten times. V and J are TRBV11-1 and TRBJ1-2; D gene uncertain. The CDR3 consists of 16 residues. CDR1 is SGHAT, CDR2 FQDESV, per germline (reference sequence). The V and J ends lost 0 bases and 6 bases respectively, with 17 bases between them. CDR3 sequence (DNA): TGTGCCAGCAGCTTAGCCGGCCGCAGAGCGGATAATGGCTACACCTTC. Its protein is CASSLAGRRADNGYTF.

This chain uses TRBV2 with TRBJ2-7; 8 bases line up with TRBD1. Germline V gene lookup returns CDR1 SNHLY and CDR2 FYNNEI. The CDR3 length is 13 residues. V lost 7 bases, J lost 4 bases, and 6 bases stayed unmatched. As DNA, the CDR3 is TGTGCCAGCACCTTCCGGGACAGGTACGAGCAGTACTTC. Translating gives CASTFRDRYEQYF.

The chain joins TRBV20-1 to TRBJ1-6, with D unresolved. Trimming pared 0 bases from V and 0 bases from J, leaving 12 bases between. The CDR3 is 17 amino acids. The germline V gene encodes CDR1 DFQATT and CDR2 SNEGSKA (reference sequence). In DNA, the CDR3 is TGCAGTGCTAGAGATCCGGCAAGGAGCTCCTATAATTCACCCCTCCACTTT. Amino acids: CSARDPARSSYNSPLHF.

This clonotype showed up just a few times. With a much larger clone just one base away, this may be a read error. The rearrangement uses TRBV9 and TRBJ2-1; the D is unclear. The CDR3 loop spans 12 amino acids. The V and J ends lost 4 bases and 5 bases respectively, with 7 bases between them. The V gene's germline CDR1 is SGDLS and CDR2 YYNGEE. The CDR3 protein is CASSPQNNEQFF. Written as DNA, the CDR3 is TGTGCCAGCAGCCCCCAAAACAATGAGCAGTTCTTC.

This clonotype has ten or more counts. This chain links TRBV6-6 with TRBJ2-7; the D is unclear. CDR3 size: 14 residues. The V end was cut by 2 bases, the J end by 1 base, with 9 bases between. Germline assignment: CDR1 MNHNY and CDR2 SVGAGI (reference sequence). CDR3 coding DNA: TGTGCCAGCAGTTACCCCGCCATGTCCTACGAGCAGTACTTC. The encoded protein is CASSYPAMSYEQYF.

This clonotype has just a few counts. The chain joins TRBV25-1 to TRBJ2-2; no firm D call. This CDR3 is built from 13 residues. Germline values: CDR1 MGHDK, CDR2 SYGVNS. V lost 7 bases to trimming and J lost 2 bases, with 8 bases between them. In DNA form, the CDR3 reads TGTGCCAGCACCGGTCGAAACACCGGGGAGCTGTTTTTT. It yields the protein CASTGRNTGELFF.

This clonotype came up many times. The chain is built from TRBV20-1 and TRBJ2-7; 10 bases fit TRBD2. Per the germline V gene, CDR1 is DFQATT and CDR2 is SNEGSKA (reference sequence). The V and J ends lost 0 bases and 5 bases, in that order; junction bases with no gene match: 7. This CDR3 comprises 15 residues. Here the CDR3 reads CSAREERGGPNEQYF. CDR3 nucleotides: TGCAGTGCTAGAGAGGAGCGGGGGGGCCCAAACGAGCAGTACTTC.

This clonotype came up many times. The gene calls are TRBV20-1 and TRBJ1-4; maybe TRBD1 (6 bases). Trimming stripped 3 bases from V and 8 bases from J, with 13 bases between. The CDR3 is 13 amino acids. Per germline, CDR1 DFQATT and CDR2 SNEGSKA (reference sequence). For the CDR3, the DNA is TGCAGTGCTAGCCGGGGGGGCTGGGAAAAACTGTTTTTT. This gives the protein CSASRGGWEKLFF.

The genes are TRBV20-1 and TRBJ2-3, with 9 bases fitting TRBD1. Germline V gene lookup returns CDR1 DFQATT and CDR2 SNEGSKA (reference sequence). The CDR3 has 13 amino acids. Unmatched junction bases numbered 2, after V lost 5 bases and J lost 2 bases. CDR3 coding DNA: TGCAGTGCTGGGACAGGGCCCACAGATACGCAGTATTTT. The encoded protein is CSAGTGPTDTQYF.

In its sample, this clonotype was seen once. This rearrangement joins TRBV7-2 to TRBJ2-2; 7 nucleotides align to TRBD1. CDR1 is SGHTA and CDR2 is FQGNSA in the germline V gene. V lost 2 bases, J lost 4 bases, and 7 bases stayed unmatched. This CDR3 has 16 residues. CDR3 nucleotide sequence: TGTGCCAGCAGCTTAAGAGACAGGGTCTTCACCGGGGAGCTGTTTTTT. Protein product: CASSLRDRVFTGELFF.

This clonotype was observed many times. The chain uses TRBV7-9 and TRBJ2-1, with D perhaps matching TRBD2 (6 bases). This CDR3 has 17 residues. V lost 5 bases and J 0 bases, leaving 17 bases between the germline ends. Germline V CDR1 and CDR2: SEHNR, FQNEAQ (reference sequence). The CDR3 DNA reads TGTGCCAGCAGCACAACCGGGGGTGGCGCCTCCTACAATGAGCAGTTCTTC. Translating it yields CASSTTGGGASYNEQFF.

This clonotype showed up many times. This chain links TRBV24-1 with TRBJ2-2; 14 bases are shared with TRBD2. V was clipped by 3 bases and J by 3 bases; unmatched bases: 11. Germline CDR1 KGHDR, CDR2 SFDVKD. This CDR3 is 20 amino acids long. The CDR3 protein is CATSDTSGRTSGGYTGELFF. The CDR3 DNA reads as TGTGCCACCAGTGATACATCCGGCCGGACTAGCGGGGGGTACACCGGGGAGCTGTTTTTT.

This clonotype was observed many times. The rearrangement links TRBV7-6 to TRBJ2-7; D is perhaps TRBD2 (6 bases). V dropped 4 bases and J dropped 0 bases, with 7 bases sitting between them. Germline loops: CDR1 SGHVS, CDR2 FNYEAQ. The CDR3 has 13 residues. The CDR3 region has the DNA TGTGCCAGCAGCTGGGGACTCTCCTACGAGCAGTACTTC. It is translated as CASSWGLSYEQYF.

The CDR3 here is CASSPGTGVDQPQHF. In DNA, the CDR3 is TGTGCCAGCAGTCCTGGGACAGGGGTAGATCAGCCCCAGCATTTT. V is TRBV12-3 or TRBV12-4 and J is TRBJ1-5; the match to TRBD1 covers 10 bases. The length of the CDR3 is 15 residues. V lost 5 bases and J lost 5; bases outside the gene matches: 6.

This clonotype was observed a handful of times. This chain joins TRBV6-2 or TRBV6-3 and TRBJ2-6, with a weak D call TRBD1 (5 bases). Germline lookup yields CDR1 MNHEY and CDR2 SVGEGT. Trimming took 5 bases from V and 4 from J, leaving 9 bases between them. This CDR3 is built from 14 residues. The CDR3 DNA reads as TGTGCCAGCAGTAAATCAGGGGGGGCCAACGTCCTGACTTTC. Residues: CASSKSGGANVLTF.